The entry that follows covers one T cell receptor (beta chain) sequence. The sample comes from a study of T cells expressing NK-cell markers. Study-wide context: Sequencing of TCR beta repertoires drew on sorted CD3+CD56+NKG2C+, CD3+CD56+NKG2C- and CD3+CD56-NKG2C+ T cells. In the group of eight sequenced donors, seven were HCMV-seropositive and one was seronegative.

The TCR beta cDNA came from 5'RACE template switching with UMIs. TCRdb reanalyzed the 5' RACE reads, giving one entry per CDR3 protein sequence and no DNA. Recorded here are about 260,000 distinct CDR3 sequences; the top ten clones represent around 0.37%. CDR1 and CDR2 (germline): LNHDA, SQIVND (reference sequence). This CDR3 has 16 amino acids. The chain links TRBV19 to TRBJ2-2; TCRdb indicates TRBD1, and absent DNA this call remains unverified. Sequencing input: blood T cells: a sorted CD56 or NKG2C T cell subset, CD4+ or CD8+ T cells, or bulk PBMC T cells (not recorded which). The receptor was isolated from a man younger than 35 in good health. The CDR3: CASSIVQGLDPGELFF. The full variable domain, completed using reference TRBV19 and TRBJ2-2, is DGGITQSPKYLFRKEGQNVTLSCEQNLNHDAMYWYRQDPGQGLRLIYYSQIVNDFQKGDIAEGYSVSREKKESFPLTVTSAQKNPTAFYLCASSIVQGLDPGELFFGEGSRLTVL.